Here is one T cell receptor (beta chain) with its context. The treatment denotes: preoperative locoregional IRX-2 cytokine immunotherapy. This phase Ib study tested locoregional IRX-2 cytokine immunotherapy given before surgery. TCRdb's copy holds only in-frame clones and misses some; the assay was immunoSEQ multiplex PCR. The sample yields tens of thousands of clones, nearly 95% seen once. These data originate in a study of preoperative IRX-2 immunotherapy in early breast cancer. The length of the CDR3 is 17 residues. V was pared by 5 bases and J by 2 bases, with 22 bases between. Germline V lookup: CDR1 MGHRA, CDR2 YSYEKL.

Specimen collection occurred from a patient treated with IRX-2 immunotherapy. This chain connects TRBV4-1 to TRBJ2-7, with D possibly matching TRBD2 (8 bases). This sequence was found in a human donor with breast cancer. CDR3 amino acids: CASSRGRGDASTYEQYF. In DNA form, the CDR3 reads TGCGCCAGCAGCAGGGGGCGGGGGGACGCCTCGACCTACGAGCAGTACTTC.